Here is one TCR beta chain with its context. Assay: immunoSEQ multiplex PCR; the TCRdb copy retains only in-frame clones and omits some. This sample has 200,000 or so clones, with 80% to 90% found just once. CDR1 is SGHNT and CDR2 is YENEEA in the germline V gene. V was clipped by 5 bases and J by 5 bases; unmatched bases: 2. The CDR3 covers 13 residues. These data originate in a study of T cell responses to AZD1222 COVID-19 vaccine. The sequence derives from an adult in good health. The chain employs TRBV11-3 and TRBJ2-2; 7 positions match TRBD1. Sequences were derived from peripheral blood, sampled on day 0 of AZD1222 vaccination. For the CDR3, the DNA is TGTGCCAGCAGCCCAGGGGGTACCGGGGAGCTGTTTTTT. Translation gives CASSPGGTGELFF.